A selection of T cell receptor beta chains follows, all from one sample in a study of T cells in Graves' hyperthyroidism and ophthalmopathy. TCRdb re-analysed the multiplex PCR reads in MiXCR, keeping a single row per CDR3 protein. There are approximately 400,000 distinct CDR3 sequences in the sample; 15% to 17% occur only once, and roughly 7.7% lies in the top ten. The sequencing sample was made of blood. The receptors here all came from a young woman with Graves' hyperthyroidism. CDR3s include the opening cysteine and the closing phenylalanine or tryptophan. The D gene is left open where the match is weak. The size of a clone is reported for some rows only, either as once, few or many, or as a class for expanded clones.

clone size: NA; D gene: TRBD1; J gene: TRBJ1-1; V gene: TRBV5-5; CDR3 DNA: TGTGCCAGCAGCGTCGCGACAGGGGCCCCCACTGAAGCTTTCTTT; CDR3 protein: CASSVATGAPTEAFF
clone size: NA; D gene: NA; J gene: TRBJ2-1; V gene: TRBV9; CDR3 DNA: TGTGCCAGCAGCGTTTGGGGGGATGAGCAGTTCTTC; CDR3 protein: CASSVWGDEQFF
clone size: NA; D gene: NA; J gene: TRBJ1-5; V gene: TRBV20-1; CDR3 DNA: TGCAGTGCTAGAGGGGGGGGAGGCAATCAGCCCCAGCATTTT; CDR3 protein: CSARGGGGNQPQHF
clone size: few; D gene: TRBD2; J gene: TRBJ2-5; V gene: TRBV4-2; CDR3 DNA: TGTGCCAGCAGCCAAGAGACTAGCATTGAAGAGACCCAGTACTTC; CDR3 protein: CASSQETSIEETQYF
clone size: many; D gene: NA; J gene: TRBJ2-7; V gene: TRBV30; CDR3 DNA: TGTGCCTGGACCATGGGATTTTCCTACGAGCAGTACTTC; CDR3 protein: CAWTMGFSYEQYF
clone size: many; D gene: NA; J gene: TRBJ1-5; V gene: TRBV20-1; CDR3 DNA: TGCAGTGCTAGGGCAGGCTTGGGCAATCAGCCCCAGCATTTT; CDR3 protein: CSARAGLGNQPQHF
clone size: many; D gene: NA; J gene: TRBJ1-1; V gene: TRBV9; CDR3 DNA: TGTGCCAGCAGCGTAGGGGGGGGGATGAACACTGAAGCTTTCTTT; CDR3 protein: CASSVGGGMNTEAFF
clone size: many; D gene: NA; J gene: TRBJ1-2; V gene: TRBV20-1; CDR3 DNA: TGCAGTGCTAGCCGACTGGGGGCGAGAGGTGGCTACACCTTC; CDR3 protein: CSASRLGARGGYTF
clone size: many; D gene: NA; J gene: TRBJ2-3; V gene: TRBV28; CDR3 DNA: TGTGCCAGCACCAAATTTTTAGCAGATACGCAGTATTTT; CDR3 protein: CASTKFLADTQYF
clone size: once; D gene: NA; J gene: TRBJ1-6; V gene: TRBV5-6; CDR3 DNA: TGTGCCAGCAGCTACCTCCCCGGAGAAAGAGATTCACCCCTCCACTTT; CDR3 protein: CASSYLPGERDSPLHF
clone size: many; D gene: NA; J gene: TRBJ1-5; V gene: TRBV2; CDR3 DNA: TGTGCCAGCACCAAGGCAGGTTCGGGGCAGCCCCAGCATTTT; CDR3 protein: CASTKAGSGQPQHF
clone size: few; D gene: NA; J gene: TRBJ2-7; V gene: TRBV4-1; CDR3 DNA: TGCGCCAGCAGCCAAGCCGGGACACTCAACTACGAGCAGTACTTC; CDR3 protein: CASSQAGTLNYEQYF
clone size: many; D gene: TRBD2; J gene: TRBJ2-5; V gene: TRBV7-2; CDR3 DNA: TGTGCCAGCAGCTACTCGGGGGGGCCAGAGACCCAGTACTTC; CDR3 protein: CASSYSGGPETQYF
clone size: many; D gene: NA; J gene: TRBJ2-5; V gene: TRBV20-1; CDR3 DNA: TGCAGTGCCGTAAAGAGCCAACAAGAGACCCAGTACTTC; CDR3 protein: CSAVKSQQETQYF
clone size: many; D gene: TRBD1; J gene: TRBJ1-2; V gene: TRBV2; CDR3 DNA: TGTGCCAGCAGCCTAACAGGGGGCTTCAACTATGGCTACACCTTC; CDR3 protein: CASSLTGGFNYGYTF
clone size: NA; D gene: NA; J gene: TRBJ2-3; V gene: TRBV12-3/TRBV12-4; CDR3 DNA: TGTGCCAGCGGATACGTGGGCACAGATACGCAGTATTTT; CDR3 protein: CASGYVGTDTQYF
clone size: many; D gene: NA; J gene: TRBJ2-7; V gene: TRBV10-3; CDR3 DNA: TGTGCCATCAGTGGTGATAGAATCTACGAGCAGTACTTC; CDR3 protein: CAISGDRIYEQYF
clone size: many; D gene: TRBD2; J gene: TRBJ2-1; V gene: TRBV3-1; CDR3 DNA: TGTGCCAGCAGCCTCCAGAGACTAGCGGGTCACAATGAGCAGTTCTTC; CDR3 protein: CASSLQRLAGHNEQFF
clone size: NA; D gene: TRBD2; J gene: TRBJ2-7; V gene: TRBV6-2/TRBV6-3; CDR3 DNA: TGTGCCAGCAGCGCACGGACTAGCGGGGGGGGCGAGCAGTACTTC; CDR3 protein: CASSARTSGGGEQYF